Presented here are 14 T cell receptor beta chains from one specimen sequenced in a study of blood T cell repertoires in COVID-19 (TCRdb year 2020). Library construction relied on the immunoSEQ multiplex PCR assay. In TCRdb, the immuneACCESS table is reduced to in-frame sequences with V and J assigned. These tables do not hold every clone; where another copy was compared, an unresolved V gene accounts for under half, and the others remain unexplained. This sample has 250,000 or so clones in its table, and 83% of those were observed once. The ten largest make up 5.5% of the sample. Source material: peripheral blood. All receptors come from a human donor in a cohort sampled during active COVID-19.

J is TRBJ1-1 and V is TRBV5-1, with a weak D call TRBD1 (6 bases). The CDR3 loop spans 14 amino acids. V was trimmed by 1 base and J by 3 bases, leaving 10 bases between them. Germline CDR1 reads SGHRS; CDR2 reads YFSETQ. CDR3 sequence: CASSLNREHTEAFF. The CDR3 bases are TGCGCCAGCAGCTTGAACAGGGAGCACACTGAAGCTTTCTTT.

The genes are TRBV20-1 and TRBJ2-1; D is unresolved. The CDR3 has 11 residues. Germline V lookup: CDR1 DFQATT, CDR2 SNEGSKA (reference sequence). CDR3 nucleotides: TGCAGGGTGGCCTCCTACAATGAGCAGTTCTTC. It encodes CRVASYNEQFF.

The V and J genes are TRBV10-2 and TRBJ1-1, with a possible D match to TRBD1 (5 bases). The CDR3 runs to 12 residues. Germline loops: CDR1 WSHSY, CDR2 SAAADI. With 2 bases removed from V and 6 bases from J, the gap between germline ends came to 7 bases. The CDR3 nucleotides read TGCGCCAGCAGTGAGCAGGGCCCTGAAGCTTTCTTT. Its protein product is CASSEQGPEAFF.

The gene calls are TRBV28 and TRBJ2-2; D not certain. There are 15 residues in the CDR3. Germline loops: CDR1 MDHEN, CDR2 SYDVKM. Deletions cut 3 bases from V and 0 bases from J, with 8 bases between. The CDR3 DNA follows: TGTGCCAGCAGTTTCGCGCTGACGAACACCGGGGAGCTGTTTTTT. Translation gives CASSFALTNTGELFF.

The chain has TRBV9 and TRBJ1-1; maybe TRBD1 (5 bases). The CDR3 spans 15 residues. Per germline, CDR1 SGDLS and CDR2 YYNGEE. V was shortened by 0 bases and J by 1 base, with 10 bases between the two germline ends. The CDR3 coding sequence is TGTGCCAGCAGCGTAGGCTATGGACAGAACACTGAAGCTTTCTTT. It encodes CASSVGYGQNTEAFF.

J is TRBJ2-1 and V is TRBV6-5; D is possibly TRBD1 (5 bases). CDR1 MNHEY and CDR2 SVGAGI come from the germline V gene. The CDR3 has 15 residues. Trimming removed 0 bases at V and 3 bases at J, with 9 bases between. DNA of the CDR3: TGTGCCAGCAGTTACTCTGGGGCCCGCTACAATGAGCAGTTCTTC. This sequence encodes CASSYSGARYNEQFF.

The chain couples TRBV5-8 to TRBJ1-4, with D hard to call. The CDR3 spans 14 residues. V lost 4 bases and J 8 bases, leaving 15 bases between the germline ends. Germline V gene data show CDR1 as SGHTS and CDR2 as YDEGEE. Written as DNA, the CDR3 is TGTGCCAGCAGCCCCCGGATCGGAGGAGAAAAACTGTTTTTT. Protein: CASSPRIGGEKLFF. The full variable domain, with the rest looked up from reference TRBV5-8 and TRBJ1-4, is EAGVTQSPTHLIKTRGQQATLRCSPISGHTSVYWYQQALGLGLQFLLWYDEGEERNRGNFPPRFSGRQFPNYSSELNVNALELEDSALYLCASSPRIGGEKLFFGSGTQLSVL.

This clone appeared once. The chain uses TRBV4-1 and TRBJ1-4; weak D call: TRBD1 (6 bases). The CDR3 loop spans 15 amino acids. Germline V gene data show CDR1 as MGHRA and CDR2 as YSYEKL. V was cut by 4 bases and J by 0 bases, with 9 bases left in between. The CDR3 spells CASSRAGATNEKLFF. In DNA, the CDR3 is TGCGCCAGCAGCCGCGCAGGGGCAACTAATGAAAAACTGTTTTTT.

The chain recombines TRBV4-2 with TRBJ2-1, with TRBD2 matching 8 bases. The V gene's germline CDR1 is LGHNA and CDR2 YNFKEQ. V gave up 6 bases and J gave up 4 bases; unmatched junction bases: 11. There are 16 residues in the CDR3. The CDR3 loop reads CASSPEGGRNYNEQFF. The CDR3 nucleotides read TGTGCCAGCAGTCCCGAGGGCGGGAGGAATTACAATGAGCAGTTCTTC.

The CDR3 DNA reads as TGTGCCAGCATCGACAGGGCTGGCGGGGAGCTGTTTTTT. This gives the protein CASIDRAGGELFF. The chain has TRBV2 and TRBJ2-2; TRBD1 aligns across 7 bases. Germline CDR1 is SNHLY and CDR2 is FYNNEI. The V segment lost 7 bases and the J segment 7 bases; nucleotides outside the gene matches: 6. The CDR3 is 13 residues long.

The gene calls are TRBV7-3 and TRBJ2-2, with D possibly TRBD1 on 5 matching bases. The V gene lost 4 bases and the J gene lost 11 bases, with 14 bases spanning the gap. CDR3 size: 13 residues. CDR1 is SGHTA and CDR2 is FQGTGA in the germline V gene. This CDR3 reads CASSSDTSEELFF. As DNA, the CDR3 is TGTGCCAGCAGCTCGGACACCTCAGAAGAGCTGTTTTTT.

The genes are TRBV7-6 and TRBJ2-1; D might be TRBD1 (6 bases). Trimming left V 3 bases short and J 2 bases short, with 8 bases between. The CDR3 runs to 14 residues. The germline V gene has CDR1 SGHVS and CDR2 FNYEAQ. The CDR3 loop is CASSLTGTYNEQFF. For the CDR3, the DNA is TGTGCCAGCAGCTTGACAGGTACCTACAATGAGCAGTTCTTC. The full variable domain, its missing parts supplied by reference TRBV7-6 and TRBJ2-1, is GAGVSQSPRYKVTKRGQDVALRCDPISGHVSLYWYRQALGQGPEFLTYFNYEAQQDKSGLPNDRFSAERPEGSISTLTIQRTEQRDSAMYRCASSLTGTYNEQFFGPGTRLTVL.

The chain's CDR3 is CASSPGGGTDTQYF. The CDR3 nucleotides are TGTGCCAGCAGCCCGGGAGGGGGAACAGATACGCAGTATTTT. The V and J genes are TRBV7-3 and TRBJ2-3; TRBD2 agrees at 8 bases. The junction had 4 bases not matched to a gene; V was cut back by 5 bases and J by 3 bases. From germline, CDR1 is SGHTA and CDR2 FQGTGA. This CDR3 contains 14 residues.

For the CDR3, the DNA is TGTGCCAGCAGACAAAGCGGGACTCTCAATCCGAACACCGGGGAGCTGTTTTTT. Amino acids: CASRQSGTLNPNTGELFF. J is TRBJ2-2 and V is TRBV5-6, with TRBD2 matching over 7 bases. This CDR3 is built from 18 residues. The germline V gene has CDR1 SGHDT and CDR2 YYEEEE. Trimming removed 5 bases from V and 0 bases from J; junction bases left unmatched: 13.